One sample yielded the 19 T cell receptor beta chains listed below, sequenced in a study of CD8 T cells in Susac syndrome. RNA, at about 0.5 to 1 ug, was reverse transcribed with random hexamers. TCRdb recomputed calls from the immunoSEQ multiplex PCR reads with MiXCR, one row per CDR3 protein. The sample holds about 200,000 distinct CDR3 sequences, 85% to 95% seen once. What was sequenced was CD4+ T cells from PBMCs. The receptors come from a human donor in good health.

This chain joins TRBV6-2 or TRBV6-3 and TRBJ1-1, with a weak D call TRBD1 (5 bases). The length of the CDR3 is 11 residues. Germline V gene data show CDR1 as MNHEY and CDR2 as SVGEGT. V shed 7 bases and J shed 10 bases, with 13 bases lying between them. The CDR3 region has the DNA TGTGCCAGCAAGTCAGGGACCACAGCTTTCTTT. It specifies CASKSGTTAFF.

The V and J genes are TRBV29-1 and TRBJ2-2; 9 bases are shared with TRBD2. With V trimmed by 5 bases and J by 5 bases, 6 bases remained unmatched. CDR1 is SQVTM and CDR2 is ANQGSEA in the germline V gene. This CDR3 is 14 amino acids long. CDR3 region: CSVLRGGRTGELFF. For the CDR3, the DNA is TGCAGCGTTCTGCGGGGGGGCCGAACCGGGGAGCTGTTTTTT.

The rearrangement joins TRBV20-1 to TRBJ2-2; TRBD2 is a possible D gene (6 bases). Trimming left V 0 bases short and J 6 bases short, with 17 bases between. The CDR3 has 16 residues. Germline CDR1 is DFQATT and CDR2 is SNEGSKA (reference sequence). The CDR3 protein is CSARDALGLLAGELFF. DNA of the CDR3: TGCAGTGCTAGAGACGCCTTGGGACTCCTGGCCGGGGAGCTGTTTTTT.

The rearrangement uses TRBV30 and TRBJ1-2; weak D call: TRBD1 (5 bases). The germline V gene has CDR1 GTSNPN and CDR2 SVGIG (reference sequence). This CDR3 is built from 13 residues. The V end was cut by 4 bases, the J end by 5 bases, with 14 bases between. CDR3: CAWTRGVSYGYTF. The CDR3 region has the DNA TGTGCCTGGACCCGGGGGGTCTCGTATGGCTACACCTTC.

The rearrangement uses TRBV5-1 and TRBJ1-1; D is undetermined. This CDR3 is 12 amino acids long. In germline, CDR1 is SGHRS, CDR2 YFSETQ. The V gene lost 4 bases and the J gene lost 1 base, with 5 bases spanning the gap. The CDR3 loop reads CASSEKNTEAFF. CDR3 nucleotides: TGCGCCAGCAGCGAGAAGAACACTGAAGCTTTCTTT.

V and J are TRBV28 and TRBJ2-7; D gene uncertain. This CDR3 contains 11 residues. V was cut by 8 bases and J by 1 base, with 6 bases left in between. Germline V gene sequence: CDR1 MDHEN, CDR2 SYDVKM. CDR3 loop: CASGPSYEQYV. The CDR3 nucleotides read TGTGCCAGCGGTCCTTCCTACGAGCAGTACGTC.

This chain joins TRBV4-3 and TRBJ1-2; 7 bases map to TRBD1. This CDR3 is built from 17 residues. With 0 bases clipped from V and 4 bases from J, the junction kept 11 bases outside the gene matches. Germline V gene data show CDR1 as LGHNA and CDR2 as YSLEER. The CDR3 reads CASSQEPQGSFGYGYTF. CDR3 coding DNA: TGCGCCAGCAGCCAAGAACCACAGGGGTCGTTTGGCTATGGCTACACCTTC.

The chain has TRBV3-1 and TRBJ2-1; D perhaps matches TRBD2 (5 bases). CDR1 is LGHDT and CDR2 is YNNKEL in the germline V gene (reference sequence). This CDR3 has 16 residues. Trimming took off 0 bases at V and 7 bases at J, with 16 bases between the two ends. In DNA form, the CDR3 reads TGTGCCAGCAGCCAAGAGCATGACGGGGTGGGGAATGAGCAGTTCTTC. Its protein product is CASSQEHDGVGNEQFF.

The genes are TRBV11-2 and TRBJ2-7, with D perhaps TRBD1 (6 bases). V was shortened by 1 base and J by 0 bases, with 13 bases between the two germline ends. In germline, CDR1 is SGHAT, CDR2 FQNNGV. The CDR3 consists of 16 residues. The CDR3 DNA follows: TGTGCCAGCAGCTTAGGGTCAGGGGTGAACTCCTACGAGCAGTACTTC. Protein sequence: CASSLGSGVNSYEQYF.

The J gene is TRBJ2-3, the V gene TRBV11-2; 10 nucleotides agree with TRBD2. In germline, CDR1 is SGHAT, CDR2 FQNNGV. The CDR3 has 14 amino acids. The V and J ends lost 3 bases and 4 bases, in that order; junction bases with no gene match: 1. CDR3 in DNA: TGTGCCAGCAGCTTCGGGACTAGCGCAGATACGCAGTATTTT. This sequence encodes CASSFGTSADTQYF.

This clonotype was picked up one time. The chain recombines TRBV20-1 with TRBJ1-2; no firm D call. The germline gives CDR1 DFQATT, CDR2 SNEGSKA (reference sequence). CDR3 length: 12 amino acids. V gave up 0 bases and J gave up 4 bases, with 6 bases separating them. The DNA for the CDR3 is TGCAGTGCTAGAGATGACGGCTATGGCTACACCTTC. Its protein product is CSARDDGYGYTF.

The chain links TRBV7-3 to TRBJ2-3; 11 nucleotides align to TRBD2. V trimming: 2 bases; J trimming: 6 bases; junction bases outside the gene matches: 7. The CDR3 totals 16 residues. The germline V gene encodes CDR1 SGHTA and CDR2 FQGTGA. CDR3 sequence reads: CASSLDLAGGMDTQYF. The CDR3 nucleotides read TGTGCCAGCAGCTTAGATCTAGCGGGAGGTATGGATACGCAGTATTTT.

V usage is TRBV25-1 and J usage is TRBJ2-1, with 9 nucleotides matching TRBD2. This CDR3 spans 15 amino acids. V gave up 0 bases and J gave up 4 bases; unmatched junction bases: 1. CDR1 and CDR2 from the germline V gene are MGHDK and SYGVNS. CDR3 bases: TGTGCCAGCAGTGAATATACTAGCGGGTACAATGAGCAGTTCTTC. Translating gives CASSEYTSGYNEQFF.

The rearrangement uses TRBV6-6 and TRBJ2-3; 9 nucleotides line up with TRBD2. Germline V CDR1 and CDR2: MNHNY, SVGAGI (reference sequence). This CDR3 comprises 15 residues. V lost 5 bases and J lost 4; bases outside the gene matches: 7. CDR3 nucleotides: TGTGCCAGCAGTAGAGCGGGAGGAGAAGCAGATACGCAGTATTTT. This translates into CASSRAGGEADTQYF.

The rearrangement uses TRBV29-1 and TRBJ2-1, with D uncertain. V lost 4 bases and J 6 bases, leaving 16 bases between the germline ends. This CDR3 has 14 residues. The germline gives CDR1 SQVTM, CDR2 ANQGSEA. This CDR3 reads CSVVPRIGLNEQFF. Here the CDR3 DNA reads TGCAGCGTTGTCCCCAGGATTGGTCTCAATGAGCAGTTCTTC.

The chain joins TRBV27 to TRBJ2-7, with 9 bases lining up with TRBD2. J was trimmed by 3 bases and V by 3 bases; bases with no gene match: 6. CDR3 size: 15 residues. Germline V lookup: CDR1 MNHEY, CDR2 SMNVEV (reference sequence). This CDR3 reads CASSFEREVGYEQYV. CDR3 sequence (DNA): TGTGCCAGCAGTTTTGAGCGGGAGGTAGGCTACGAGCAGTACGTC.

This clonotype was detected only a few times. V and J are TRBV6-1 and TRBJ1-6, with D possibly matching TRBD1 (5 bases). V gave up 5 bases and J gave up 6 bases, with 11 bases separating them. The CDR3 loop spans 14 amino acids. Looked up from germline, CDR1 is MNHNS and CDR2 is SASEGT. CDR3 sequence (DNA): TGTGCCAGCAGTTTCGGGGGTTCTAATTCACCCCTCCACTTT. This encodes CASSFGGSNSPLHF.

This chain joins TRBV6-5 and TRBJ2-2; TRBD1 might be the D (5 bases). CDR3 size: 11 residues. Germline V gene data show CDR1 as MNHEY and CDR2 as SVGAGI. V was cut by 6 bases and J by 8 bases, with 7 bases left in between. The CDR3 loop is CASRHRGELFF. In DNA form, the CDR3 reads TGTGCCAGCAGGCACAGGGGGGAGCTGTTTTTT.

The rearrangement joins TRBV29-1 to TRBJ2-7; D gene uncertain. From germline, CDR1 is SQVTM and CDR2 ANQGSEA. The CDR3 runs to 12 residues. The V end was cut by 0 bases, the J end by 3 bases, with 6 bases between. CDR3 region: CSVEEPVYEQYF. CDR3 bases: TGCAGCGTTGAAGAGCCAGTCTACGAGCAGTACTTC.